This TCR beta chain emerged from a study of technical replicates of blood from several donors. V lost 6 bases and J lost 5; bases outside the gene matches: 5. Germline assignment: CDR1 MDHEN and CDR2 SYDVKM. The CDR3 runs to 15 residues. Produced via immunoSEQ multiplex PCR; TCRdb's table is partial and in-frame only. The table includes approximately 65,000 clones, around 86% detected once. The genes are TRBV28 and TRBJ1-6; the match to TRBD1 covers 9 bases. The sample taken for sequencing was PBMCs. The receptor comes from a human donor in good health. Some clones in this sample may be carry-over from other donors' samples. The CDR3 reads CASSVRDRDNSPLHF. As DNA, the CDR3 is TGTGCCAGCAGCGTCCGGGACAGGGATAATTCACCCCTCCACTTT.